The 31 T cell receptor beta chains below come from one sample, sequenced in a study of shared clonotypes between healthy human individuals. Generated by immunoSEQ multiplex PCR, the TCRdb table keeps only in-frame clones and is missing some. The table has 1,400,000 or so clones, approximately 98.5% seen once. Sequenced sample: naive CD4+ T cells sorted from blood. Subset meaning: CD45RA+ positively selected. Every receptor here comes from a man aged 25-45 years in good health.

This chain joins TRBV29-1 and TRBJ1-1, with TRBD1 matching over 7 bases. Germline CDR1 reads SQVTM; CDR2 reads ANQGSEA. Trimming at V came to 8 bases and at J to 0 bases, leaving 9 bases not matched to a gene. The CDR3 consists of 14 residues. In DNA form, the CDR3 reads TGCAGCTCATGGACAGGTTTCATGAACACTGAAGCTTTCTTT. This codes for CSSWTGFMNTEAFF.

The genes are TRBV5-1 and TRBJ2-7; TRBD2 matches at 7 bases. V gave up 0 bases and J gave up 4 bases; unmatched junction bases: 13. The CDR3 loop spans 17 amino acids. Germline V gives CDR1 SGHRS, CDR2 YFSETQ. The CDR3 protein is CASSLDTGRGGQYEQYF. CDR3 nucleotides: TGCGCCAGCAGCTTGGATACTGGGAGGGGAGGGCAGTACGAGCAGTACTTC.

V gene TRBV30 combines with J gene TRBJ2-7; D gene unclear. V lost 0 bases and J lost 4, with 10 bases in between. From germline, CDR1 is GTSNPN and CDR2 SVGIG (reference sequence). The CDR3 contains 13 residues. The CDR3 loop is CAWSVRAVYEQYF. CDR3 bases: TGTGCCTGGAGTGTAAGGGCGGTGTACGAGCAGTACTTC. Based on the CDR3 plus reference TRBV30 and TRBJ2-7, the full variable domain is SQTIHQWPATLVQPVGSPLSLECTVEGTSNPNLYWYRQAAGRGLQLLFYSVGIGQISSEVPQNLSASRPQDRQFILSSKKLLLSDSGFYLCAWSVRAVYEQYFGPGTRLTVT.

The CDR3 nucleotides are TGTGCCAGCAGCAAAGCGCTTTCGTGGTTGGACTTTTCTGGAAACACCATATATTTT. Residues: CASSKALSWLDFSGNTIYF. The rearrangement joins TRBV21-1 to TRBJ1-3. TRBV21-1 is flagged as a pseudogene. This CDR3 contains 19 residues.

The chain employs TRBV30 and TRBJ2-1, with TRBD2 as a possible D gene (5 bases). Germline V gene lookup returns CDR1 GTSNPN and CDR2 SVGIG (reference sequence). The CDR3 runs to 14 residues. Trimming removed 3 bases at V and 9 bases at J, with 18 bases between. As DNA, the CDR3 is TGTGCCTGGAGCGAGGGAGTGTACCGTGGTGAGCAGTTCTTC. Protein: CAWSEGVYRGEQFF.

The chain has TRBV12-5 and TRBJ2-1; D might be TRBD1 (6 bases). The V end lost 1 base, the J end lost 5 bases, and 12 bases lay between the germline ends. This CDR3 contains 15 residues. The V gene's germline CDR1 is LGHNT and CDR2 FRNRAP. CDR3: CASGLGDKINNEQFF. For the CDR3, the DNA is TGTGCTAGTGGTTTGGGGGACAAGATTAACAATGAGCAGTTCTTC.

The chain combines TRBV18 with TRBJ2-3; 7 positions match TRBD1. The V gene's germline CDR1 is KGHSH and CDR2 LQKENI. V shed 6 bases, J shed 2 bases, and the junction held 8 bases outside the gene matches. The CDR3 is 15 amino acids. CDR3 sequence reads: CASSPWTGLTDTQYF. The CDR3 DNA reads TGTGCCAGCTCGCCCTGGACAGGACTCACAGATACGCAGTATTTT.

The J gene is TRBJ2-2, the V gene TRBV14, with D possibly matching TRBD2 (6 bases). Trimming left V 4 bases short and J 16 bases short, with 16 bases between. This CDR3 is built from 12 residues. Germline V gene lookup returns CDR1 SGHDN and CDR2 FVKESK. As DNA, the CDR3 is TGTGCCAGCAGCCCTGGACTAACTCTGAAGTTTTTT. It codes for CASSPGLTLKFF.

The chain is built from TRBV11-2 and TRBJ2-4; the match to TRBD2 covers 8 bases. The trim removed 2 bases at V and 0 bases at J, leaving 6 bases unmatched. The germline V gene encodes CDR1 SGHAT and CDR2 FQNNGV. There are 17 residues in the CDR3. CDR3 sequence: CASSLSSGRGAKNIQYF. DNA for the CDR3: TGTGCCAGCAGCTTATCTTCCGGGAGGGGAGCCAAAAACATTCAGTACTTC.

For this clone: This sample also contains other DNA sequences that code for the same CDR3. The chain links TRBV6-5 to TRBJ1-1; D may be TRBD1 (5 bases). Germline loops: CDR1 MNHEY, CDR2 SVGAGI. The CDR3 is made up of 13 amino acids. Trimming took off 6 bases at V and 1 base at J, with 9 bases between the two ends. CDR3 nucleotide sequence: TGTGCCAGCAGAGCAGACAGGAACACTGAAGCTTTCTTT. This sequence encodes CASRADRNTEAFF.

The chain carries TRBV5-4 and TRBJ2-3; D not resolved. Germline assignment: CDR1 SGHNT and CDR2 YYREEE (reference sequence). This CDR3 has 14 residues. Trimming removed 4 bases at V and 0 bases at J, with 9 bases between. The CDR3 loop is CASSNPTSTDTQYF. CDR3 coding DNA: TGTGCCAGCAGCAACCCAACTAGCACAGATACGCAGTATTTT.

This chain joins TRBV27 and TRBJ1-1, with no clear D. There are 15 residues in the CDR3. Germline loops: CDR1 MNHEY, CDR2 SMNVEV (reference sequence). The V end was cut by 5 bases, the J end by 0 bases, with 13 bases between. CDR3 sequence (DNA): TGTGCCAGCAGTCCCTCCTGGGTGTTGAACACTGAAGCTTTCTTT. Amino acid sequence: CASSPSWVLNTEAFF.

This chain connects TRBV28 to TRBJ2-7, with TRBD2 matching over 9 bases. The CDR3 consists of 14 residues. The ends lost 5 bases at V and 3 bases at J; junction bases unmatched: 5. CDR1 is MDHEN and CDR2 is SYDVKM in the germline V gene. The CDR3 protein is CASSPRTSVYEQYF. CDR3 bases: TGTGCCAGCAGTCCCCGGACTAGCGTCTACGAGCAGTACTTC.

J is TRBJ2-2 and V is TRBV18; possibly TRBD2 for D (5 bases). Germline loops: CDR1 KGHSH, CDR2 LQKENI. This CDR3 contains 14 residues. Trimming stripped 3 bases from V and 7 bases from J, with 12 bases between. The CDR3 DNA reads as TGTGCCAGCTCACCTTTTAAGGGAGTCGGGGAGCTGTTTTTT. Translating it yields CASSPFKGVGELFF. Together with reference TRBV18 and TRBJ2-2, the CDR3 gives the full variable domain: NAGVMQNPRHLVRRRGQEARLRCSPMKGHSHVYWYRQLPEEGLKFMVYLQKENIIDESGMPKERFSAEFPKEGPSILRIQQVVRGDSAAYFCASSPFKGVGELFFGEGSRLTVL.

This clone showed up just once. The chain couples TRBV28 to TRBJ2-7, with TRBD1 as a possible D gene (6 bases). Germline CDR1 MDHEN, CDR2 SYDVKM. The length of the CDR3 is 14 residues. V was clipped by 4 bases and J by 2 bases, with 12 bases between them. DNA of the CDR3: TGTGCCAGCAGTTGGTGGGGGCAGACCTACGAGCAGTACTTC. Translating it yields CASSWWGQTYEQYF. Supplemented by reference TRBV28 and TRBJ2-7, the full variable domain reads DVKVTQSSRYLVKRTGEKVFLECVQDMDHENMFWYRQDPGLGLRLIYFSYDVKMKEKGDIPEGYSVSREKKERFSLILESASTNQTSMYLCASSWWGQTYEQYFGPGTRLTVT.

The chain combines TRBV28 with TRBJ2-7; TRBD1 or TRBD2 may be the D gene (5 bases each). From germline, CDR1 is MDHEN and CDR2 SYDVKM. The V gene lost 4 bases and the J gene lost 4 bases, with 17 bases spanning the gap. The length of the CDR3 is 15 residues. DNA for the CDR3: TGTGCCAGCAGTTCCCCGGGACCCCCACGATACGAGCAGTACTTC. It is translated as CASSSPGPPRYEQYF.

For the CDR3, the DNA is TGTGCCAGCAGCCCCCGGGAAGGTGGGGAGCTGTTTTTT. The encoded protein is CASSPREGGELFF. The V and J genes are TRBV5-4 and TRBJ2-2, with a possible D match to TRBD2 (5 bases). Trimming cost V 4 bases and J 8 bases, with 12 bases left between them. Germline loops: CDR1 SGHNT, CDR2 YYREEE (reference sequence). This CDR3 has 13 amino acids.

The sample holds one count of this clone. The chain uses TRBV9 and TRBJ2-5; D unclear. Per germline, CDR1 SGDLS and CDR2 YYNGEE. The V and J ends lost 1 base and 5 bases respectively, with 9 bases between them. The CDR3 runs 13 residues. Written as DNA, the CDR3 is TGTGCCAGCAGCGTAAATGTGTGGGAGACCCAGTACTTC. It translates to CASSVNVWETQYF.

The CDR3 loop is CASRFKGNTGELFF. The CDR3 coding sequence is TGTGCCAGCAGATTTAAGGGAAACACCGGGGAGCTGTTTTTT. This sequence joins TRBV7-2 and TRBJ2-2; D is undetermined. V was shortened by 6 bases and J by 2 bases, with 10 bases between the two germline ends. This CDR3 has 14 amino acids. CDR1 and CDR2 (germline): SGHTA, FQGNSA.

Worth noting for this clone: Other DNA sequences from this sample encode an identical CDR3 as well. The V and J genes are TRBV9 and TRBJ2-3, with 9 nucleotides matching TRBD2. The CDR3 is 15 residues long. Unmatched junction bases numbered 1, after V lost 2 bases and J lost 0 bases. Germline CDR1 SGDLS, CDR2 YYNGEE. The CDR3 sequence is CASSVLAGSTDTQYF. Written as DNA, the CDR3 is TGTGCCAGCAGCGTGCTAGCGGGGAGCACAGATACGCAGTATTTT. The complete variable domain, with remaining parts taken from reference TRBV9 and TRBJ2-3, reads DSGVTQTPKHLITATGQRVTLRCSPRSGDLSVYWYQQSLDQGLQFLIQYYNGEERAKGNILERFSAQQFPDLHSELNLSSLELGDSALYFCASSVLAGSTDTQYFGPGTRLTVL.

The rearrangement joins TRBV7-2 to TRBJ2-5; D might be TRBD2 (6 bases). Deletions cut 1 base from V and 0 bases from J, with 15 bases between. CDR3 length equals 17 residues. Looked up from germline, CDR1 is SGHTA and CDR2 is FQGNSA. CDR3: CASSLVLLANHQETQYF. Here the CDR3 DNA reads TGTGCCAGCAGCTTAGTTCTCCTAGCGAATCACCAAGAGACCCAGTACTTC.

Only one count was recorded for this clone. The V gene is TRBV7-8, the J gene TRBJ2-2; 12 bases match TRBD2. The V segment lost 1 base and the J segment 0 bases; nucleotides outside the gene matches: 3. The CDR3 has 18 residues. The V gene's germline CDR1 is SGHVS and CDR2 FQNEAQ. The CDR3 here is CASSLETSGRANTGELFF. The CDR3, as DNA: TGTGCCAGCAGCTTAGAGACTAGCGGGAGAGCGAACACCGGGGAGCTGTTTTTT.

This clone was recorded once. This CDR3 is also generated by other DNA sequences in the sample. V gene TRBV28 combines with J gene TRBJ1-1; the D is unclear. The V gene lost 7 bases and the J gene lost 0 bases, with 6 bases spanning the gap. CDR1 and CDR2 (germline): MDHEN, SYDVKM. This CDR3 contains 12 residues. This CDR3 is CASTTVNTEAFF. Here the CDR3 DNA reads TGTGCCAGCACGACTGTGAACACTGAAGCTTTCTTT.

The chain has TRBV7-3 and TRBJ2-7; 7 bases map to TRBD1. This CDR3 region has 15 residues. Looked up from germline, CDR1 is SGHTA and CDR2 is FQGTGA. V dropped 5 bases and J dropped 1; count of bases not matched to a gene: 8. The CDR3 bases are TGTGCCAGCAGCCCCGGACAGGTTGGTTCCTACGAGCAGTACTTC. Protein product: CASSPGQVGSYEQYF.

V gene TRBV19 combines with J gene TRBJ2-3; 9 nucleotides agree with TRBD1. Germline lookup yields CDR1 LNHDA and CDR2 SQIVND (reference sequence). CDR3 length: 14 amino acids. V lost 8 bases to trimming and J lost 3 bases; unmatched junction nucleotides: 6. The CDR3 nucleotides read TGTGCCAGTTCAGTGGACAGGGGTACAGATACGCAGTATTTT. Translated: CASSVDRGTDTQYF.

The chain uses TRBV28 and TRBJ2-3; the D is unclear. CDR3 length equals 12 residues. Germline V gene lookup returns CDR1 MDHEN and CDR2 SYDVKM. Deletions cut 8 bases from V and 5 bases from J, with 11 bases between. CDR3 DNA: TGTGCCAGCGCCCTGAGCGTAGATACGCAGTATTTT. This gives the protein CASALSVDTQYF. Together with reference TRBV28 and TRBJ2-3, the CDR3 gives the full variable domain: DVKVTQSSRYLVKRTGEKVFLECVQDMDHENMFWYRQDPGLGLRLIYFSYDVKMKEKGDIPEGYSVSREKKERFSLILESASTNQTSMYLCASALSVDTQYFGPGTRLTVL.

This chain connects TRBV6-5 to TRBJ2-3, with D unclear. The CDR3 is made up of 14 amino acids. Trimming pared 6 bases from V and 1 base from J, leaving 11 bases between. The germline CDR1 and CDR2 sequences are MNHEY and SVGAGI. CDR3 loop: CASRLTPRTDTQYF. Here the CDR3 DNA reads TGTGCCAGCAGATTGACGCCCCGCACAGATACGCAGTATTTT.

The chain has TRBV5-6 and TRBJ2-3, with D perhaps TRBD1 (6 bases). CDR3 size: 14 residues. Trimming cost V 4 bases and J 6 bases, with 15 bases left between them. Germline-derived CDR1 and CDR2 are SGHDT and YYEEEE. Here the CDR3 reads CASSTGQSGDTQYF. CDR3 nucleotide sequence: TGTGCCAGCAGCACAGGACAGTCCGGGGATACGCAGTATTTT.

The chain uses TRBV5-1 and TRBJ1-1, with D tentatively TRBD1 (5 bases). CDR3 size: 18 residues. V lost 4 bases and J 7 bases, leaving 29 bases between the germline ends. Germline lookup yields CDR1 SGHRS and CDR2 YFSETQ. This CDR3 is CASSLWRRGVEGRHEAFF. CDR3 nucleotide sequence: TGCGCCAGCAGCCTTTGGAGGCGGGGGGTCGAGGGACGGCATGAAGCTTTCTTT.

This clone was detected only once. The rearrangement uses TRBV29-1 and TRBJ2-1; D possibly corresponds to TRBD2 (6 bases). The germline V and J ends were trimmed by 3 bases and 10 bases, with 10 bases remaining between them. Germline V lookup: CDR1 SQVTM, CDR2 ANQGSEA. The CDR3 is 11 residues long. The CDR3 nucleotides read TGCAGCGTTGAGGTGGGGAGGGAGCAGTTCTTC. Translation: CSVEVGREQFF.

V usage is TRBV6-1 and J usage is TRBJ1-3; TRBD1 might be the D (6 bases). This CDR3 region has 14 residues. V dropped 10 bases and J dropped 4 bases, with 17 bases sitting between them. The germline gives CDR1 MNHNS, CDR2 SASEGT. Here the CDR3 DNA reads TGTGCCACAAAGGCGGGGGCTTTCGGAAACACCATATATTTT. It codes for CATKAGAFGNTIYF.